This note documents a single TCR beta chain sequence. Its antigen is not known. This sample stems from a study of T cells expressing NK-cell markers. Study summary: CD3+CD56+NKG2C+, CD3+CD56+NKG2C- and CD3+CD56-NKG2C+ T cells, once sorted, supplied the TCR beta repertoires. General study findings and limits: For 5 to 7 donors, the dominant NKG2C+ clonotypes made up roughly 1.0-7.0% of their CD8+ T cells. Topping the CD3+CD56-NKG2C+ fraction as well were these clonotypes, in several donors.

TCRdb re-called the 5' RACE reads and catalogs CDR3 proteins one per entry, DNA excluded. With about 180,000 distinct CDR3 sequences in the sample, the ten largest clones hold approximately 18%. The CDR3 has 16 amino acids. The chain uses TRBV12-3 or TRBV12-4 and TRBJ1-2. The sample comprised blood T cells: a sorted CD56 or NKG2C T cell subset, CD4+ or CD8+ T cells, or bulk PBMC T cells (not recorded which). The source of this sequence is a woman aged 18 to 75 in good health. The CDR3 here is CASTPRQPSSNYGYTF.